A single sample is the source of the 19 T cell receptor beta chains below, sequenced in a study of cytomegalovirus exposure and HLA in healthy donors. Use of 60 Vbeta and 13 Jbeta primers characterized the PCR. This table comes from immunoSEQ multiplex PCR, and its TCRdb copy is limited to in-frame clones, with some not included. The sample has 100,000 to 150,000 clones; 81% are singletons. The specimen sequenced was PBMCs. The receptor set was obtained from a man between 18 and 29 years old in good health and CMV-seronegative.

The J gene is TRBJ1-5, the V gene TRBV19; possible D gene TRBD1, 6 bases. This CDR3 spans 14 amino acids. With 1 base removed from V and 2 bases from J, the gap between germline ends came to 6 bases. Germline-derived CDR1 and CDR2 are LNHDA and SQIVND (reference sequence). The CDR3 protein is CASSIGTGNQPQHF. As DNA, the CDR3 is TGTGCCAGTAGTATAGGGACAGGCAATCAGCCCCAGCATTTT.

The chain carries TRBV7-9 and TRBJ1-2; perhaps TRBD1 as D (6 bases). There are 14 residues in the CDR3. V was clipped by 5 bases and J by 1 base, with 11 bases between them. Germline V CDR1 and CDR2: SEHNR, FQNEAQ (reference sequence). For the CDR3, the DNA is TGTGCCAGCAGCCACGAGGGGGTTAACTATGGCTACACCTTC. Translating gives CASSHEGVNYGYTF.

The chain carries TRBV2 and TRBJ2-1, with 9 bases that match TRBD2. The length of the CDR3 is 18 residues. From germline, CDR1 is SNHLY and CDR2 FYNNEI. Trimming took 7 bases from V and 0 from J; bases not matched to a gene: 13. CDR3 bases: TGTGCCAGCAACCGGGCGGGGGGGCCACCGAGCTCCTACAATGAGCAGTTCTTC. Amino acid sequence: CASNRAGGPPSSYNEQFF.

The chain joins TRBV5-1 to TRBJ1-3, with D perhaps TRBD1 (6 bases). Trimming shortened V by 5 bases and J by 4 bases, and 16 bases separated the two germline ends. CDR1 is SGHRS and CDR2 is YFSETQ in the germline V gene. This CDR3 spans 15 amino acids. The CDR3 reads CASSPGGAKGNTIYF. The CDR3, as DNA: TGCGCCAGCAGTCCGGGGGGGGCGAAAGGAAACACCATATATTTT.

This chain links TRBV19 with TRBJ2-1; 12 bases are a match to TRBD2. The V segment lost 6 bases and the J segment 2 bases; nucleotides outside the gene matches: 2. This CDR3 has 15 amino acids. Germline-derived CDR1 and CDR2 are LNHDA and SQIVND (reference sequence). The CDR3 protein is CASRWTSGTYNEQFF. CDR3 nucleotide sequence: TGTGCCAGTAGGTGGACTAGCGGGACCTACAATGAGCAGTTCTTC. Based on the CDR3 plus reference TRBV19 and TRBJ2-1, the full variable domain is DGGITQSPKYLFRKEGQNVTLSCEQNLNHDAMYWYRQDPGQGLRLIYYSQIVNDFQKGDIAEGYSVSREKKESFPLTVTSAQKNPTAFYLCASRWTSGTYNEQFFGPGTRLTVL.

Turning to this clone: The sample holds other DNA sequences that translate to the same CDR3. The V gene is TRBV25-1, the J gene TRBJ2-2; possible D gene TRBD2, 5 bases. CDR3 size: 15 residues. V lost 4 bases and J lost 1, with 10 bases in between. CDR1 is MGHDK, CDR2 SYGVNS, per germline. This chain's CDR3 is CASSGGRQNTGELFF. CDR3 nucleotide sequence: TGTGCCAGCAGTGGAGGGCGACAGAACACCGGGGAGCTGTTTTTT.

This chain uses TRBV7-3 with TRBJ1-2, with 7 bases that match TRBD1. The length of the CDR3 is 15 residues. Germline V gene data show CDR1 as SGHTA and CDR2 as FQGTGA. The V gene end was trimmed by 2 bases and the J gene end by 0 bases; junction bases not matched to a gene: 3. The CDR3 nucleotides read TGTGCCAGCAGCTTAGGGCAGGGGGCTAACTATGGCTACACCTTC. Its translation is CASSLGQGANYGYTF.

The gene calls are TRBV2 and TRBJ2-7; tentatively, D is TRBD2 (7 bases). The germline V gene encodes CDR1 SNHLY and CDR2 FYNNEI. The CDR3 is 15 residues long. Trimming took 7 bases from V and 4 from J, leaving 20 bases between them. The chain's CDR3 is CASNQQGGVGYEQYF. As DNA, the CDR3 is TGTGCCAGCAACCAACAGGGAGGGGTCGGTTACGAGCAGTACTTC.

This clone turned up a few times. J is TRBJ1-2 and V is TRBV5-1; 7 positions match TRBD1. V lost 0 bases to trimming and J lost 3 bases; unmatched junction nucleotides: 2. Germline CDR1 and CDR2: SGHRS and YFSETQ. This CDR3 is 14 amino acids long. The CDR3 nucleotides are TGCGCCAGCAGCTTGGGACAGGGTTACTATGGCTACACCTTC. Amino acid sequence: CASSLGQGYYGYTF.

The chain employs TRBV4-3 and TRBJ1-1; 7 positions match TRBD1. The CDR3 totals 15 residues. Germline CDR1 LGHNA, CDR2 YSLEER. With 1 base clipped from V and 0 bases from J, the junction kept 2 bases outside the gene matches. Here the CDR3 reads CASSQGTGVNTEAFF. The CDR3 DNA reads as TGCGCCAGCAGCCAAGGCACAGGGGTGAACACTGAAGCTTTCTTT.

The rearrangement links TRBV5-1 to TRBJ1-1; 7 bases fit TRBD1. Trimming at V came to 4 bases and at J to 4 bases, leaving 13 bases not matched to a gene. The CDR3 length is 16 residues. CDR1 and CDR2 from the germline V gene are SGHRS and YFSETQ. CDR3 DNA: TGCGCCAGCAGCGGACTGACAGGGTCTCGGAGCACTGAAGCTTTCTTT. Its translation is CASSGLTGSRSTEAFF.

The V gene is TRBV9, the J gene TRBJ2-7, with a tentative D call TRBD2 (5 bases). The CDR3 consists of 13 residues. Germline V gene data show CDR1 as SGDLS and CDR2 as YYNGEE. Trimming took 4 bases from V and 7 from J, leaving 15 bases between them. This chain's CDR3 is CASSLEEGGEQYF. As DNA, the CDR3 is TGTGCCAGCAGCCTAGAAGAGGGCGGTGAGCAGTACTTC.

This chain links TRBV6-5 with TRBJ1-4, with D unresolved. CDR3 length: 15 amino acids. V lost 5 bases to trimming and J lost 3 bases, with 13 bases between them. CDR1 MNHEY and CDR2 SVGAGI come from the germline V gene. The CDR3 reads CASSHGGVPNEKLFF. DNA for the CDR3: TGTGCCAGCAGTCACGGCGGGGTGCCTAATGAAAAACTGTTTTTT.

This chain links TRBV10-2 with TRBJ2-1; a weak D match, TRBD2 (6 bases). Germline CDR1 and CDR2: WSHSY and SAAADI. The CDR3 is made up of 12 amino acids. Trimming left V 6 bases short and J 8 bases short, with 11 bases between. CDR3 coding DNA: TGCGCCAGCAGGCCTAGCGCTGATGAGCAGTTCTTC. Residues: CASRPSADEQFF.

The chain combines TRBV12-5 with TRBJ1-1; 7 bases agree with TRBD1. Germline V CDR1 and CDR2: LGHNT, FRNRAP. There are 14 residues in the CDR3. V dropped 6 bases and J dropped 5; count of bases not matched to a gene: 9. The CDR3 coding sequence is TGTGCTAGTGGGGAATATACAGGGGATACTGAAGCTTTCTTT. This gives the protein CASGEYTGDTEAFF.

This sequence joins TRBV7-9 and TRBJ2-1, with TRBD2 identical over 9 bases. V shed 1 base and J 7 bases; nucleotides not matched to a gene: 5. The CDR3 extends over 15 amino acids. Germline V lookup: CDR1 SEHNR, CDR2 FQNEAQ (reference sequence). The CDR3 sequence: CASSLGRGGQNEQFF. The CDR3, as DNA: TGTGCCAGCAGCTTAGGGCGGGGGGGCCAGAATGAGCAGTTCTTC.

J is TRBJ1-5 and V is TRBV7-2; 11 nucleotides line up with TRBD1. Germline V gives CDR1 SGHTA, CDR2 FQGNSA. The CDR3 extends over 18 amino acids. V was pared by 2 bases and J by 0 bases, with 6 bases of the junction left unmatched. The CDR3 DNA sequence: TGTGCCAGCAGCTTAAGGACAGGGGGCATGGGTAGCAATCAGCCCCAGCATTTT. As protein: CASSLRTGGMGSNQPQHF.

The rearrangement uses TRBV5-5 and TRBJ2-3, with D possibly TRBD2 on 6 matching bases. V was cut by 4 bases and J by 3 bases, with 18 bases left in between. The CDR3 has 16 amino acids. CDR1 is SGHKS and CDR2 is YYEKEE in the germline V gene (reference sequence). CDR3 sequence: CASSPGLRPGTDTQYF. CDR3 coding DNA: TGTGCCAGCAGCCCGGGACTCCGCCCCGGGACAGATACGCAGTATTTT.

CDR3 in amino acids: CASSVGLAGVNTGELFF. CDR3 sequence (DNA): TGTGCCAGCAGCGTAGGGCTAGCGGGGGTTAACACCGGGGAGCTGTTTTTT. V usage is TRBV7-2 and J usage is TRBJ2-2; 10 nucleotides match TRBD2. From germline, CDR1 is SGHTA and CDR2 FQGNSA. CDR3 length: 17 residues. With V trimmed by 5 bases and J by 2 bases, 8 bases remained unmatched.